This T cell receptor beta chain was found in a study of tissue T cells after allogeneic stem cell transplantation. Study-level findings and limits: Shared clones across patients were few; motif clustering revealed tissue-specific shared signatures. This small cohort was clinically heterogeneous, and sampling depth was a limitation. In patients and mice, blood and spleen missed much of tissue repertoire. Which tissue TCRs were alloreactive or antigen-specific was not determined. Some clones might be persisting host cells.

The repertoire was sequenced with immunoSEQ multiplex PCR; TCRdb's copy has only in-frame clones and lacks some. The table shows about 7,400 clones, with 65% to 70% occurring only once. For this clone: Its antigen remains unknown. The germline and genes are mouse ones. The sequenced fragment ends 1 residue before the CDR3 boundary, so the rest is inferred from the germline J gene.

V lost 0 bases, J lost 3 bases, and 0 bases stayed unmatched. The CDR3 length is 14 residues. CDR1 and CDR2 (germline): LGHNA, YSYQKL. V is TRBV2 and J is TRBJ2-3, with 7 bases matching TRBD2. This sequence was found in a female BALB/c mouse in good health. The mice in this strain carry MHC haplotype H2-d. Sequencing input: blood. The sequenced part of the CDR3 DNA is TGTGCCAGCAGCCAAGAGACTGGGGCAGAAACGCTGTAT. Translated: CASSQETGAETLY. The full-length CDR3 reads as CASSQETGAETLYF.